Below, one TCR beta chain is given with its context. The assay was immunoSEQ multiplex PCR, and TCRdb's table has in-frame clones only and misses some. The top ten hold 15% of the sample, which has 99,000 or so clones, around 80% seen once. The data stem from a study of blood T cell repertoires in COVID-19. The CDR3 extends over 11 amino acids. V was shortened by 5 bases and J by 5 bases, with 4 bases between the two germline ends. Sequenced sample: peripheral blood. This sequence originates from a woman over 75 with acute or convalescent COVID-19. V and J are TRBV12-3 or TRBV12-4 and TRBJ2-1; D is uncertain. CDR3 DNA sequence: TGTGCCAGCAGTCGGGACAATGAGCAGTTCTTC. Translating gives CASSRDNEQFF.